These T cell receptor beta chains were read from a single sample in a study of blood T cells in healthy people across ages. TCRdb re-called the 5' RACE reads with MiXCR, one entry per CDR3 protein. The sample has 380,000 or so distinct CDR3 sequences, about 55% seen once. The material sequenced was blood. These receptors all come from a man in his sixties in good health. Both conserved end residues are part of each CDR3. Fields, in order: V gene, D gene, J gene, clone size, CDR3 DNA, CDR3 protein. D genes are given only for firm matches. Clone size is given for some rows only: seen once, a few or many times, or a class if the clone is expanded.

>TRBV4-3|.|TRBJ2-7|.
TGCGCCAGCAGCCGGGGACCCGAATACGAGCAGTACTTC
CASSRGPEYEQYF
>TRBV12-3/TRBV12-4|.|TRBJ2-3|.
TGTGCCAGCAGATTCGTAGGCCCCACAGATACGCAGTATTTT
CASRFVGPTDTQYF
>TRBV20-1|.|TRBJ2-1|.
TGCAGTGCTAGCGGGGTGGCCCCGAGCTCCTACAATGAGCAGTTCTTC
CSASGVAPSSYNEQFF
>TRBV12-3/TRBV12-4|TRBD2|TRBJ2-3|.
TGTGCCAGCAGTTTGTTCGGGAGGGGGACCACAGATACGCAGTATTTT
CASSLFGRGTTDTQYF
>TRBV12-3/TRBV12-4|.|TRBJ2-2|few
TGTGCCAGCAGTCCCCCGGGGGTCACCGGGGAGCTGTTTTTT
CASSPPGVTGELFF
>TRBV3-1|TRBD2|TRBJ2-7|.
TGTGCCAGCAGCCAAGATGGTAGCGGGAGAACCTACGAGCAGTACTTC
CASSQDGSGRTYEQYF
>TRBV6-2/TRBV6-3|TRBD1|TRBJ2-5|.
TGTGCCAGCAGACGAGGGACAGGGTTTAACGAGCGGTACTTC
CASRRGTGFNERYF
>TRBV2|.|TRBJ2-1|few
TGTGCCAGCAGTGAACATCTCGGGGTCCATGAGCAGTTCTTC
CASSEHLGVHEQFF
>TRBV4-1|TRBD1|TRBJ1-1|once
TGCGCCAGCAGCCCCCTACAGGGGGGGAACACTGAAGCTTTCTTT
CASSPLQGGNTEAFF
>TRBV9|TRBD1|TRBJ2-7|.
TGTGCCAGCAGCGGGGGACAGGGCAACGAGCAGTACTTC
CASSGGQGNEQYF
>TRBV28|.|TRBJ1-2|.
TGTGCCAGCAGCCAATCAGGGTTGGACTATGGCTACACCTTC
CASSQSGLDYGYTF
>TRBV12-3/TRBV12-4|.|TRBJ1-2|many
TGTGCCAGCAGTTTTTTGAGGTCCAAAGGCTATGGCTACACCTTC
CASSFLRSKGYGYTF
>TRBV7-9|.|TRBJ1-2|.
TGTGCCAGTACCAACCGGGACAACGATGGCTACACCTTC
CASTNRDNDGYTF
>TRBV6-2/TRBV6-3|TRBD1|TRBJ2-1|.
TGTGCCAGCAGTTCCCTGGGACAGGGTGCACCTAATGAGCAGTTCTTC
CASSSLGQGAPNEQFF
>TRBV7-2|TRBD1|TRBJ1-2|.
TGTGCCAGCAGCTCAAGCCCCCAGGGGGTAGGAGGCTACACCTTC
CASSSSPQGVGGYTF
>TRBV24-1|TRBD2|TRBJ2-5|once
TGTGCCACCAGTGATGGGGTGGTGACTAGCGGGAAAGAGACCCAGTACTTC
CATSDGVVTSGKETQYF
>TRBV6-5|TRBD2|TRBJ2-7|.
TGTGCCAGCCGGGCGGGAGTCCCCTACGAGCAGTACTTC
CASRAGVPYEQYF
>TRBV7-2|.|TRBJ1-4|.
TGTGCCAGCAGCTCAGCCGCAGCAACTAATGAAAAACTGTTTTTT
CASSSAAATNEKLFF
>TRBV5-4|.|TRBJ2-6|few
TGTGCCACCGAGACAGGTGACAGATCTGGGGCCAACGTCCTGACTTTC
CATETGDRSGANVLTF
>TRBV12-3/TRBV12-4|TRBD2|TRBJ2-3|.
TGTGCCAGCAGTTCTTCCTTGGGCGGGGGGGCCGGAGATACGCAGTATTTT
CASSSSLGGGAGDTQYF
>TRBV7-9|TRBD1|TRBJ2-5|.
TGTGCCAGCAGCCGAGGGGACAGGCTTTTTTACTACGAGACCCAGTACTTC
CASSRGDRLFYYETQYF
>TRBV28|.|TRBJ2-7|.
TGTGCCAGCAACCTCGGGACTGGGACGTTCGAGCAGTACTTC
CASNLGTGTFEQYF
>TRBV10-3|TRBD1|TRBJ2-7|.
TGTGCCATCAGTGGGGAGACAGGGGGGTACGAGCAGTACTTC
CAISGETGGYEQYF
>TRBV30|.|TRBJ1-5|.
TGTGCAGGGACCGGGGGGGGCAATCAGCCCCAGCATTTT
CAGTGGGNQPQHF
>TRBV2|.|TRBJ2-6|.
TGTGCCAGCAGTGAGTCGAAGGGGGTAAACTCTGGGGCCAACGTCCTGACTTTC
CASSESKGVNSGANVLTF
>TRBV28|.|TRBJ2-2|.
TGTGCCAGCAGCGACTGGGGCCGAGGGGACACCGGGGAGCTGTTTTTT
CASSDWGRGDTGELFF
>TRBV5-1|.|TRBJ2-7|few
TGCGCCAGCAGCGCCAGACCCGAGAGGGAGCAGTACTTC
CASSARPEREQYF
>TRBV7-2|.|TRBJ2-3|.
TGTGCCAGCACCCCCGGGGGATCGGGCACAGATACGCAGTATTTT
CASTPGGSGTDTQYF
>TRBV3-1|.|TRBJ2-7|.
TGTGCCAGCAGCCGGAAACAGGTCCGCTTCTACGAGCAGTACTTC
CASSRKQVRFYEQYF